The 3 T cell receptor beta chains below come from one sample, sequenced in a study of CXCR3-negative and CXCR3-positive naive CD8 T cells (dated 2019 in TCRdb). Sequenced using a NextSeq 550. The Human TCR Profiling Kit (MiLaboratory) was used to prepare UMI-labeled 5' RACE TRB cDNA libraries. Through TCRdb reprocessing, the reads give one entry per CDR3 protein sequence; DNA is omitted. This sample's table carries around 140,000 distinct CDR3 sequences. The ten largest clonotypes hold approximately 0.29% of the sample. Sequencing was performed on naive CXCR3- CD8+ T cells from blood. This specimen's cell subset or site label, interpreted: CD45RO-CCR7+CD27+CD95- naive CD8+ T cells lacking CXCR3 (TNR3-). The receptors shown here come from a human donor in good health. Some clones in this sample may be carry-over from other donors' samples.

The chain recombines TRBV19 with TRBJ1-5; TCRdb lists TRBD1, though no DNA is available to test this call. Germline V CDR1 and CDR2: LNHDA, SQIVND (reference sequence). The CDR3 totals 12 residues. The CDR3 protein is CATGQAGQPQHF. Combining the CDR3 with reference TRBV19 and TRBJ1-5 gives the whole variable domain DGGITQSPKYLFRKEGQNVTLSCEQNLNHDAMYWYRQDPGQGLRLIYYSQIVNDFQKGDIAEGYSVSREKKESFPLTVTSAQKNPTAFYLCATGQAGQPQHFGDGTRLSIL.

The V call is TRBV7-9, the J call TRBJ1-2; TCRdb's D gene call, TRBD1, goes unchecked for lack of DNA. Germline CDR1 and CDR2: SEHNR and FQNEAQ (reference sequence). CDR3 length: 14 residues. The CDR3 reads CASSLAGTDYGYTF.

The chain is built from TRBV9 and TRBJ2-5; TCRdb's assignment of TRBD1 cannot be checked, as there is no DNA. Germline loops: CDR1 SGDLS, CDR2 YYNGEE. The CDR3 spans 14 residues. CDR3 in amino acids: CASSVPGRKETQYF.